This T cell receptor beta chain came from a study of T cell changes during pregnancy in multiple sclerosis. The repertoire was sequenced with immunoSEQ multiplex PCR; TCRdb's copy has only in-frame clones and lacks some. The sample shows about 110,000 clones, roughly 89% of them seen only once. V lost 6 bases to trimming and J lost 5 bases; unmatched junction nucleotides: 26. Germline CDR1 is SNHLY and CDR2 is FYNNEI. There are 20 residues in the CDR3. Sequenced here: peripheral blood, sampled before pregnancy. V usage is TRBV2 and J usage is TRBJ2-3, with 7 bases lining up with TRBD2. This receptor was taken from a female donor with multiple sclerosis, enrolled in a pregnancy study. The CDR3 loop is CASSARTGGAQLRTRDTQYF. The CDR3 nucleotides read TGTGCCAGCAGCGCCCGGACGGGGGGAGCTCAACTTCGCACGAGAGATACGCAGTATTTT. The whole variable domain, remainder taken from reference TRBV2 and TRBJ2-3, is EPEVTQTPSHQVTQMGQEVILRCVPISNHLYFYWYRQILGQKVEFLVSFYNNEISEKSEIFDDQFSVERPDGSNFTLKIRSTKLEDSAMYFCASSARTGGAQLRTRDTQYFGPGTRLTVL.